This T cell receptor (beta chain) was profiled in a study of T-cell memory formation after mild COVID-19. On the study more broadly: There were largely donor-specific TCR clusters.

Study observations and caveats: Memory sampled before infection contained some responding clones, suggesting cross-reactive memory joined. Balance between CD4 and CD8 was seen in clones contracting day 15 to 85, and a CD4+ lean was seen in later expanders.

This clonotype was seen a few times. Its target is unknown. Trimming cost V 5 bases and J 5 bases, with 12 bases left between them. CDR3 length: 13 residues. In germline, CDR1 is LNHNV, CDR2 YYDKDF (reference sequence). The 5'RACE method, run with constant-segment primers, produced TCR alpha and TCR beta cDNA libraries (carrying sample barcodes and UMIs). TCRdb reprocessed the 5' RACE reads with MiXCR, giving one entry per CDR3 protein. The sample comprises more than 120,000 distinct CDR3 sequences, 15% to 20% of which are singletons, and about 2.3% rests with the top ten. The chain uses TRBV15 and TRBJ1-2; D gene uncertain. The receptor was derived from an adult woman who had mild COVID-19 (a few samples of this study predate the infection). Cell type and time point are not known. Sequences were obtained from PBMCs or a T cell subset sorted from them (not recorded which). In DNA form, the CDR3 reads TGTGCCACCAGCTCCCGGACGGATTATGGCTACACCTTC. Its protein is CATSSRTDYGYTF. The whole variable domain, filled in from reference TRBV15 and TRBJ1-2, reads DAMVIQNPRYQVTQFGKPVTLSCSQTLNHNVMYWYQQKSSQAPKLLFHYYDKDFNNEADTPDNFQSRRPNTSFCFLDIRSPGLGDTAMYLCATSSRTDYGYTFGSGTRLTVV.